A single sample is the source of the 5 T cell receptor beta chains below, sequenced in a study of blood T cell repertoires in COVID-19. Sequenced by immunoSEQ multiplex PCR; TCRdb stores in-frame clones only, minus some. Of some 80,000 clones detected, around nine tenths appear once; the ten largest clones hold less than 5%. Sequencing was performed on peripheral blood. Receptors were obtained from a man aged 45-65 years with active or convalescent COVID-19.

DNA of the CDR3: TGTGCCAGCAGTTTGATACAGAACTATGGCTACACCTTC. Its translation: CASSLIQNYGYTF. The chain is built from TRBV28 and TRBJ1-2; no reliable D call. Germline CDR1 MDHEN, CDR2 SYDVKM. CDR3 size: 13 residues. The V end was cut by 3 bases, the J end by 2 bases, with 7 bases between.

The CDR3 sequence: CASRRQGGYEQYV. The CDR3, as DNA: TGTGCCAGCAGGCGACAGGGAGGCTACGAGCAGTACGTC. This chain links TRBV6-6 with TRBJ2-7; D is possibly TRBD1 (7 bases). Germline CDR1 is MNHNY and CDR2 is SVGAGI (reference sequence). This CDR3 has 13 residues. With 6 bases removed from V and 3 bases from J, the gap between germline ends came to 12 bases.

The V and J genes are TRBV3-1 (or the pseudogene TRBV3-2) and TRBJ2-7, with TRBD1 matching over 7 bases. Per germline, CDR1 LGHDT and CDR2 YNNKEL (reference sequence). This CDR3 is built from 14 residues. The ends lost 9 bases at V and 2 bases at J; junction bases unmatched: 10. Here the CDR3 DNA reads TGTGCCAGACTTCCAGGGACAGCTCCCTACGAGCAGTACTTC. Protein product: CARLPGTAPYEQYF.

The genes are TRBV10-3 and TRBJ1-3; 9 nucleotides align to TRBD1. Germline V lookup: CDR1 ENHRY, CDR2 SYGVKD. The ends lost 3 bases at V and 0 bases at J; junction bases unmatched: 3. The CDR3 totals 16 residues. For the CDR3, the DNA is TGTGCCATCAGTGATTCGGGACAGGGCTCTGGAAACACCATATATTTT. Encoded protein: CAISDSGQGSGNTIYF.

This chain connects TRBV2 to TRBJ2-7; 9 bases agree with TRBD1. The germline gives CDR1 SNHLY, CDR2 FYNNEI. V trimming: 7 bases; J trimming: 5 bases; junction bases outside the gene matches: 9. This CDR3 is 14 amino acids long. The CDR3 bases are TGTGCCAGCAAGCTCGGGACAGGGTTCGACGAGCAGTACTTC. As protein: CASKLGTGFDEQYF.